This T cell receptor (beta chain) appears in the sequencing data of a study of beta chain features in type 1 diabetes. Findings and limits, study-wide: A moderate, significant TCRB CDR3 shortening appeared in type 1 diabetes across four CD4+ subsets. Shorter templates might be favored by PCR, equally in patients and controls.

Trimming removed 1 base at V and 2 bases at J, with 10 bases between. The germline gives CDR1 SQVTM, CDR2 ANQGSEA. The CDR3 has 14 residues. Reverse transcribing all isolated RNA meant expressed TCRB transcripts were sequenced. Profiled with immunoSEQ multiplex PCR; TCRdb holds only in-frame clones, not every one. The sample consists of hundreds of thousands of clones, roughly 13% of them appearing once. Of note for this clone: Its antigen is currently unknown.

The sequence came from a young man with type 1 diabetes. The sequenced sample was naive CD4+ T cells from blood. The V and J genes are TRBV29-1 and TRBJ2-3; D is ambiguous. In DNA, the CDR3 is TGCAGCGTTGAAGGAAGCAGGAACACAGATACGCAGTATTTT. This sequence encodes CSVEGSRNTDTQYF.